A selection of T cell receptor beta chains follows, all from one sample in a study of cytomegalovirus exposure and HLA in healthy donors. Profiling relied on immunoSEQ multiplex PCR, and the TCRdb table lists in-frame clones only, not all of them. The sample gives 100,000 or so clones, approximately 79% of which show up once; 6.9% is in the top ten. Sequenced sample: PBMCs. The receptor set was obtained from a man aged 30 to 39 in good health and CMV-seropositive. CDR3s include the opening cysteine and the closing phenylalanine or tryptophan. The order of the fields is V gene, D gene, J gene, clone size, CDR3 protein, CDR3 DNA. A D gene is named only where the DNA matches it firmly. Part of the rows lack a size; the others show once, few, many or a class for expanded clones.

>TRBV5-1|NA|TRBJ2-1|NA
CASSFSGAIYKGQFF
TGCGCCAGCAGCTTCTCAGGGGCCATCTACAAAGGGCAGTTCTTC
>TRBV18|TRBD2|TRBJ2-2|NA
CASSPPGTSYTGELFF
TGTGCCAGCTCACCCCCCGGGACTAGCTATACCGGGGAGCTGTTTTTT
>TRBV25-1|TRBD1|TRBJ1-1|NA
CASSVTGRGPFF
TGTGCCAGCAGTGTAACGGGCAGGGGGCCTTTCTTT
>TRBV7-3|NA|TRBJ2-2|few
CASSSQSRDLYTGELFF
TGTGCCAGCAGCTCCCAAAGCCGGGACTTATACACCGGGGAGCTGTTTTTT
>TRBV7-9|NA|TRBJ1-3|NA
CASTDMNSGNTIYF
TGTGCCAGCACGGACATGAACTCTGGAAACACCATATATTTT
>TRBV4-3|NA|TRBJ2-7|NA
CASSQDPGVPFYEQYF
TGCGCCAGCAGCCAAGATCCAGGGGTCCCTTTCTACGAGCAGTACTTC
>TRBV11-2|NA|TRBJ1-4|NA
CASSLDPNEKLFF
TGTGCCAGCAGCTTAGATCCGAATGAAAAACTGTTTTTT
>TRBV7-2|TRBD1|TRBJ1-6|NA
CASSLGTGGYSPLHF
TGTGCCAGCAGCTTAGGGACAGGGGGTTATTCACCCCTCCACTTT
>TRBV18|TRBD1|TRBJ1-1|NA
CASSPSRTGQLNTEAFF
TGTGCCAGCTCACCATCTCGTACGGGACAGCTGAACACTGAAGCTTTCTTT
>TRBV25-1|NA|TRBJ1-2|few
CASSETLGGGYTF
TGTGCCAGCAGTGAGACATTGGGGGGTGGCTACACCTTC
>TRBV27|NA|TRBJ2-7|NA
CASSWTVESYEQYF
TGTGCCAGCAGTTGGACAGTCGAGTCCTACGAGCAGTACTTC
>TRBV5-1|TRBD2|TRBJ2-5|NA
CASSSTGGGPAETQYF
TGCGCCAGCAGCTCAACAGGCGGGGGGCCCGCAGAGACCCAGTACTTC
>TRBV7-3|NA|TRBJ1-1|NA
CASSHDGHTNTEAFF
TGTGCCAGCAGCCATGATGGACATACGAACACTGAAGCTTTCTTT
>TRBV27|TRBD2|TRBJ2-1|NA
CASIRGGAGYNEQFF
TGTGCCAGCATTCGGGGGGGGGCCGGATACAATGAGCAGTTCTTC
>TRBV4-1|NA|TRBJ1-4|NA
CASSHNPTRERGEKLFF
TGCGCCAGCAGCCACAATCCGACCCGGGAGCGAGGGGAAAAACTGTTTTTT
>TRBV28|NA|TRBJ2-3|NA
CASSSQGADTQYF
TGTGCCAGCAGTTCTCAAGGGGCGGATACGCAGTATTTT
>TRBV4-1|TRBD1|TRBJ2-5|NA
CASSLPRQGRETQYF
TGCGCCAGCAGTCTACCTCGACAGGGCCGGGAGACCCAGTACTTC
>TRBV6-1|NA|TRBJ2-6|NA
CASSETGGWSSGANVLTF
TGTGCCAGCAGTGAAACGGGCGGGTGGAGCTCTGGGGCCAACGTCCTGACTTTC
>TRBV18|TRBD1|TRBJ1-5|NA
CASSLRQGGDNSNQPQHF
TGTGCCAGCTCATTAAGACAGGGAGGAGATAATAGCAATCAGCCCCAGCATTTT
>TRBV30|NA|TRBJ1-4|NA
CAWSVRGDLFF
TGTGCCTGGAGTGTAAGGGGTGACCTGTTTTTT
>TRBV5-4|TRBD1|TRBJ1-2|NA
CAGSTFPTGGYGYTF
TGTGCCGGCAGCACCTTCCCGACAGGGGGGTATGGCTACACCTTC
>TRBV11-3|TRBD2|TRBJ2-1|NA
CASSRSSGGFHEQFF
TGTGCCAGCAGCCGGTCTAGCGGGGGTTTCCATGAGCAGTTCTTC
>TRBV7-9|NA|TRBJ2-7|NA
CASSSGDEQYF
TGTGCCAGCAGCTCAGGGGACGAGCAGTACTTC
>TRBV7-2|NA|TRBJ1-5|once
CASSLQGNQPQHF
TGTGCCAGCAGCTTACAGGGCAATCAGCCCCAGCATTTT
>TRBV19|NA|TRBJ2-3|NA
CASSSFSGTDTQYF
TGTGCCAGTAGTTCTTTCTCAGGGACAGATACGCAGTATTTT
>TRBV25-1|TRBD2|TRBJ2-2|NA
CASSDPRGVWVNTGELFF
TGTGCCAGCAGTGACCCCCGGGGGGTTTGGGTGAACACCGGGGAGCTGTTTTTT
>TRBV30|NA|TRBJ1-6|NA
CAGRGARSPLHF
TGTGCCGGGAGGGGGGCCAGGTCCCCCCTCCACTTT
>TRBV6-6|NA|TRBJ2-7|NA
CASSYEVGGSYEQYF
TGTGCCAGCAGTTATGAGGTCGGGGGCTCCTACGAGCAGTACTTC
>TRBV4-1|TRBD1|TRBJ2-7|NA
CASSQETGAAYEQYF
TGCGCCAGCAGCCAAGAGACAGGGGCCGCCTACGAGCAGTACTTC
>TRBV18|TRBD2|TRBJ2-7|NA
CASSPGGSSPEQYF
TGTGCCAGCTCCCCGGGGGGGTCGTCGCCCGAGCAGTACTTC
>TRBV6-1|NA|TRBJ1-5|NA
CATSPGQTNQPQHF
TGTGCCACCTCGCCCGGACAGACTAATCAGCCCCAGCATTTT
>TRBV4-1|NA|TRBJ1-1|NA
CASSQDWRGALTEAFF
TGCGCCAGCAGCCAAGATTGGCGGGGGGCTCTCACTGAAGCTTTCTTT
>TRBV2|NA|TRBJ2-7|NA
CASSEQISYEQYF
TGTGCCAGCAGTGAACAGATATCCTACGAGCAGTACTTC
>TRBV5-6|TRBD1|TRBJ2-2|few
CASSFSPGTGVTGELFF
TGTGCCAGCAGCTTCTCCCCCGGGACAGGGGTGACCGGGGAGCTGTTTTTT
>TRBV7-8|NA|TRBJ1-3|few
CASSPLGSGNTIYF
TGTGCCAGCAGCCCCCTAGGATCTGGAAACACCATATATTTT
>TRBV10-3|TRBD1|TRBJ2-3|NA
CAISGTAYTDTQYF
TGTGCCATCAGCGGGACAGCCTACACAGATACGCAGTATTTT
>TRBV11-2|TRBD2|TRBJ2-1|NA
CASSLGTSGAHEQFF
TGTGCCAGCAGCCTTGGGACTAGCGGGGCCCATGAGCAGTTCTTC
>TRBV19|NA|TRBJ2-7|few
CASSISRGVYEQYF
TGTGCCAGTAGTATATCCCGCGGGGTCTACGAGCAGTACTTC
>TRBV5-1|NA|TRBJ1-5|NA
CASRCQPQHF
TGCGCCAGCCGTTGTCAGCCCCAGCATTTT
>TRBV7-9|TRBD1|TRBJ1-6|NA
CASSPSQGAQPLHF
TGTGCCAGCAGCCCCTCCCAGGGGGCGCAGCCCCTCCACTTT
>TRBV2|TRBD2|TRBJ2-3|NA
CASSLRGGRDTDTQYF
TGTGCCAGCAGTCTACGGGGGGGCCGAGACACAGATACGCAGTATTTT
>TRBV29-1|NA|TRBJ1-2|NA
CSVDRGPPYGYTF
TGCAGCGTTGATAGAGGCCCCCCCTATGGCTACACCTTC
>TRBV29-1|NA|TRBJ1-2|NA
CSALHELGYGYTF
TGCAGCGCCCTTCACGAACTCGGCTATGGCTACACCTTC
>TRBV6-1|TRBD2|TRBJ2-3|few
CASSESSGGADTQYF
TGTGCCAGCAGTGAATCTAGCGGGGGGGCAGATACGCAGTATTTT
>TRBV6-4|NA|TRBJ2-1|NA
CASSDGERGSDEQFF
TGTGCCAGCAGTGACGGCGAACGGGGGAGCGATGAGCAGTTCTTC
>TRBV5-6|TRBD2|TRBJ2-3|NA
CASSSTSGDRDTQYF
TGTGCCAGCAGCTCGACTAGCGGGGACCGAGATACGCAGTATTTT
>TRBV9|TRBD2|TRBJ2-3|NA
CASSPRTSGVAGTQYF
TGTGCCAGCAGCCCGCGGACTAGCGGGGTCGCCGGTACGCAGTATTTT
>TRBV5-3|NA|TRBJ1-2|NA
CARSLRTDYGYTF
TGTGCCAGAAGCCTGAGGACAGACTATGGCTACACCTTC
>TRBV5-1|NA|TRBJ1-1|NA
CASSPGRSDPTEAFF
TGCGCCAGCAGCCCCGGGAGATCAGACCCCACTGAAGCTTTCTTT
>TRBV4-3|TRBD1|TRBJ1-2|NA
CASSQEIPRQGGRYGYTF
TGCGCCAGCAGCCAAGAAATACCCAGACAGGGGGGCCGCTATGGCTACACCTTC